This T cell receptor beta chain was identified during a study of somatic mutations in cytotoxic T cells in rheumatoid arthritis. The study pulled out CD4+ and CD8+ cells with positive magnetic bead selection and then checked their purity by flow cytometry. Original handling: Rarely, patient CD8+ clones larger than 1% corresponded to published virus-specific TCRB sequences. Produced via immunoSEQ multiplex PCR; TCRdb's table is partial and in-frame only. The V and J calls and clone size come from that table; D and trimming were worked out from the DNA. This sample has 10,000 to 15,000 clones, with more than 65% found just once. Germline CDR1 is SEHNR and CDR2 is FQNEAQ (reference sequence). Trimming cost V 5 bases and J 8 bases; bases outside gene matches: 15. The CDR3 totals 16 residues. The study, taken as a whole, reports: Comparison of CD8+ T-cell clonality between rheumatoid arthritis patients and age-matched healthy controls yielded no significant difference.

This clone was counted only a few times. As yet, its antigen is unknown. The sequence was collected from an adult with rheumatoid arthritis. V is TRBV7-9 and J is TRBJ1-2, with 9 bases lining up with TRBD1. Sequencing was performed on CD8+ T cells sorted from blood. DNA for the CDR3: TGTGCCAGCAGCAGAAACAGGGGGCTGAATTCCTGGGGCTACACCTTC. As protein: CASSRNRGLNSWGYTF. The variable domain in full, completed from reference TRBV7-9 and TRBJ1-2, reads DTGVSQNPRHKITKRGQNVTFRCDPISEHNRLYWYRQTLGQGPEFLTYFQNEAQLEKSRLLSDRFSAERPKGSFSTLEIQRTEQGDSAMYLCASSRNRGLNSWGYTFGSGTRLTVV.